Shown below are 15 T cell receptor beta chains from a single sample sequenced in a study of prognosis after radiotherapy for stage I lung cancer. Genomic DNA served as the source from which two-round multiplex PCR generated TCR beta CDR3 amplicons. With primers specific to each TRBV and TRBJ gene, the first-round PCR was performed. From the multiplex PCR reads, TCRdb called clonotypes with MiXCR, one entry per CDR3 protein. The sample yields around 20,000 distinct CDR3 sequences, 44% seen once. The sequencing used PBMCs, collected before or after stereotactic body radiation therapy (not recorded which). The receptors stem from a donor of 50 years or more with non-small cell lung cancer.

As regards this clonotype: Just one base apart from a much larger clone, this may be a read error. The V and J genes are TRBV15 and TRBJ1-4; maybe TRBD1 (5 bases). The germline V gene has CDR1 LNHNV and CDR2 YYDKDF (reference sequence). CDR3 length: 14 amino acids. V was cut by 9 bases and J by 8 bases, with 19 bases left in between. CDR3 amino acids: CATNPGHGGEKLFF. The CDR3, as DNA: TGTGCCACTAACCCCGGACATGGAGGCGAAAAACTGTTTTTT.

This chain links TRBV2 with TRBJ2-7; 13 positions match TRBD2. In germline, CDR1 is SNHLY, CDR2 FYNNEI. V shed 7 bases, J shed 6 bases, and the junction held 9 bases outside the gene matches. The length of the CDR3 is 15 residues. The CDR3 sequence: CASIYTSGRASEQYF. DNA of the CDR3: TGTGCCAGCATTTATACTAGCGGGAGGGCCTCCGAGCAGTACTTC.

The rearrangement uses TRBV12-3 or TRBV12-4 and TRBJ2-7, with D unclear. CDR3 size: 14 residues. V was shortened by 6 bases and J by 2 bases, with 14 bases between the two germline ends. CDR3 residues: CASSLGCTTYEQYF. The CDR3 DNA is TGTGCCAGCAGCCTGGGGTGTACAACCTACGAGCAGTACTTC.

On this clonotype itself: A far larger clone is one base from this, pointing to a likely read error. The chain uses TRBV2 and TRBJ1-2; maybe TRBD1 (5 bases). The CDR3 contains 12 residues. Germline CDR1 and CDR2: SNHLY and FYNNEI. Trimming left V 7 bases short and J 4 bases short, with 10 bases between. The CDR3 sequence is CASISGTYGYTF. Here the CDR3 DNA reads TGTGCCAGCATTTCTGGGACCTATGGCTACACCTTC.

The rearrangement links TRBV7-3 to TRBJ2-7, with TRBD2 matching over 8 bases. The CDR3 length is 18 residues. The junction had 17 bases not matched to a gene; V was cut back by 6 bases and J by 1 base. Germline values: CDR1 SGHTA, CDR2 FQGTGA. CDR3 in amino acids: CASSSVTSVRAGSYEQYF. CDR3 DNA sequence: TGTGCCAGCAGTTCCGTGACTAGCGTGAGGGCCGGGTCCTACGAGCAGTACTTC.

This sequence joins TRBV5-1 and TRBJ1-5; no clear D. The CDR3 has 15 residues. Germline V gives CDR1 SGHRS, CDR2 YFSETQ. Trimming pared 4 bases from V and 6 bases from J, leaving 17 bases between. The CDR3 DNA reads TGCGCCAGCAGCAGCGACGGGTATGAGTTTCAGCCCCAGCATTTT. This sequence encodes CASSSDGYEFQPQHF. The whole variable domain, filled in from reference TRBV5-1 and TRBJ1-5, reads KAGVTQTPRYLIKTRGQQVTLSCSPISGHRSVSWYQQTPGQGLQFLFEYFSETQRNKGNFPGRFSGRQFSNSRSEMNVSTLELGDSALYLCASSSDGYEFQPQHFGDGTRLSIL.

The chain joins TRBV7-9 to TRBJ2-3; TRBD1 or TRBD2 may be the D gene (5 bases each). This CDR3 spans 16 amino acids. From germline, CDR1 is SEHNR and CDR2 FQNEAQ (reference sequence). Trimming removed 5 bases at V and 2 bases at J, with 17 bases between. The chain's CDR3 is CASSLRDLRITDTQYF. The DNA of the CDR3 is TGTGCCAGCAGCCTCCGGGACCTGAGAATCACAGATACGCAGTATTTT.

CDR3: CSARAPSGRLDEQFF. CDR3 nucleotides: TGCAGTGCTAGAGCCCCTAGCGGGAGGTTGGATGAGCAGTTCTTC. The chain has TRBV20-1 and TRBJ2-1; 11 bases are shared with TRBD2. V trimming: 1 base; J trimming: 8 bases; junction bases outside the gene matches: 7. CDR1 and CDR2 from the germline V gene are DFQATT and SNEGSKA (reference sequence). The CDR3 consists of 15 residues.

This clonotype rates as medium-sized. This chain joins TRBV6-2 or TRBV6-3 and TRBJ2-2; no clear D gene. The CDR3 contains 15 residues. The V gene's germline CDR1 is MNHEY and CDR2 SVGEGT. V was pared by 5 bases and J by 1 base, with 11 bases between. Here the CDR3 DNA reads TGTGCCAGCAGTATTGCCCCACAGAACACCGGGGAGCTGTTTTTT. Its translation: CASSIAPQNTGELFF.

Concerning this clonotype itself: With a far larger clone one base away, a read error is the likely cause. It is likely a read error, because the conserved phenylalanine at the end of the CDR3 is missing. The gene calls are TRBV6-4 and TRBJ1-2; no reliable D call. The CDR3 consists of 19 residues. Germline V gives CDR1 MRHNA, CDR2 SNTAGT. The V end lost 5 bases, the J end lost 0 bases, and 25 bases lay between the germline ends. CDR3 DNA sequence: TGTGCCAGCAGTTTACGAGGGTACCGCGATACGAGAGCTAACTATGGCTACACCTCC. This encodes CASSLRGYRDTRANYGYTS.

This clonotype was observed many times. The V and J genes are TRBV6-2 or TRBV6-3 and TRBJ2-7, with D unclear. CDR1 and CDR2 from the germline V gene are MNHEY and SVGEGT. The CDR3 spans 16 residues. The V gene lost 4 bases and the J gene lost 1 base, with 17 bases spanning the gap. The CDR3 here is CASSSRPRAPSYEQYF. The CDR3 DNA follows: TGTGCCAGCAGTTCTCGACCGCGAGCCCCTTCCTACGAGCAGTACTTC.

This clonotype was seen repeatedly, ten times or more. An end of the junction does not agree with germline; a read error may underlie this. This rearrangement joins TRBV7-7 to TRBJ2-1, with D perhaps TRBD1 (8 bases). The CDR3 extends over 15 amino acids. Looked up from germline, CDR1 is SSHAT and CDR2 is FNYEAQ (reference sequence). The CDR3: CASSLAGRGLGEQFF. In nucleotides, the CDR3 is TGTGCTAGCAGCTTAGCGGGCAGGGGGCTGGGTGAGCAGTTCTTC.

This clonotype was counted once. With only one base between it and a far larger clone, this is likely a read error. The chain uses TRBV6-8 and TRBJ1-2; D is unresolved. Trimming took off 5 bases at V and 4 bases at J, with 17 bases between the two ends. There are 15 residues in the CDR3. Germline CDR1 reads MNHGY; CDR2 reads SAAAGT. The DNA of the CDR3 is TGTGCCAGCAGTGAAGTCTGGGTGGGCGGCTATGGCTACACCTTC. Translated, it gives CASSEVWVGGYGYTF.

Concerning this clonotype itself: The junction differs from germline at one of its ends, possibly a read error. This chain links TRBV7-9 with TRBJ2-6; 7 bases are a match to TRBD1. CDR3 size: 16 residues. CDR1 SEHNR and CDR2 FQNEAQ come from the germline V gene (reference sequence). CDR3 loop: CASSWGQLSRANVLTF. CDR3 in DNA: TGTGCCAGCAGCTGGGGACAGCTCTCTCGGGCCAATGTCCTGACTTTC.

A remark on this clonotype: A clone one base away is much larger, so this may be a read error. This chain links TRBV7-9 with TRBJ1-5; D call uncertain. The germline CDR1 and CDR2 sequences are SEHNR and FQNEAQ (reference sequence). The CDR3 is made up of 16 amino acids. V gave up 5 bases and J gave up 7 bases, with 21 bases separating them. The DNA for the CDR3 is TGTGCCAGCAGCCAGACTGGGTTGGAAAAGCGCCAGCCCCAGCATTTT. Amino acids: CASSQTGLEKRQPQHF.